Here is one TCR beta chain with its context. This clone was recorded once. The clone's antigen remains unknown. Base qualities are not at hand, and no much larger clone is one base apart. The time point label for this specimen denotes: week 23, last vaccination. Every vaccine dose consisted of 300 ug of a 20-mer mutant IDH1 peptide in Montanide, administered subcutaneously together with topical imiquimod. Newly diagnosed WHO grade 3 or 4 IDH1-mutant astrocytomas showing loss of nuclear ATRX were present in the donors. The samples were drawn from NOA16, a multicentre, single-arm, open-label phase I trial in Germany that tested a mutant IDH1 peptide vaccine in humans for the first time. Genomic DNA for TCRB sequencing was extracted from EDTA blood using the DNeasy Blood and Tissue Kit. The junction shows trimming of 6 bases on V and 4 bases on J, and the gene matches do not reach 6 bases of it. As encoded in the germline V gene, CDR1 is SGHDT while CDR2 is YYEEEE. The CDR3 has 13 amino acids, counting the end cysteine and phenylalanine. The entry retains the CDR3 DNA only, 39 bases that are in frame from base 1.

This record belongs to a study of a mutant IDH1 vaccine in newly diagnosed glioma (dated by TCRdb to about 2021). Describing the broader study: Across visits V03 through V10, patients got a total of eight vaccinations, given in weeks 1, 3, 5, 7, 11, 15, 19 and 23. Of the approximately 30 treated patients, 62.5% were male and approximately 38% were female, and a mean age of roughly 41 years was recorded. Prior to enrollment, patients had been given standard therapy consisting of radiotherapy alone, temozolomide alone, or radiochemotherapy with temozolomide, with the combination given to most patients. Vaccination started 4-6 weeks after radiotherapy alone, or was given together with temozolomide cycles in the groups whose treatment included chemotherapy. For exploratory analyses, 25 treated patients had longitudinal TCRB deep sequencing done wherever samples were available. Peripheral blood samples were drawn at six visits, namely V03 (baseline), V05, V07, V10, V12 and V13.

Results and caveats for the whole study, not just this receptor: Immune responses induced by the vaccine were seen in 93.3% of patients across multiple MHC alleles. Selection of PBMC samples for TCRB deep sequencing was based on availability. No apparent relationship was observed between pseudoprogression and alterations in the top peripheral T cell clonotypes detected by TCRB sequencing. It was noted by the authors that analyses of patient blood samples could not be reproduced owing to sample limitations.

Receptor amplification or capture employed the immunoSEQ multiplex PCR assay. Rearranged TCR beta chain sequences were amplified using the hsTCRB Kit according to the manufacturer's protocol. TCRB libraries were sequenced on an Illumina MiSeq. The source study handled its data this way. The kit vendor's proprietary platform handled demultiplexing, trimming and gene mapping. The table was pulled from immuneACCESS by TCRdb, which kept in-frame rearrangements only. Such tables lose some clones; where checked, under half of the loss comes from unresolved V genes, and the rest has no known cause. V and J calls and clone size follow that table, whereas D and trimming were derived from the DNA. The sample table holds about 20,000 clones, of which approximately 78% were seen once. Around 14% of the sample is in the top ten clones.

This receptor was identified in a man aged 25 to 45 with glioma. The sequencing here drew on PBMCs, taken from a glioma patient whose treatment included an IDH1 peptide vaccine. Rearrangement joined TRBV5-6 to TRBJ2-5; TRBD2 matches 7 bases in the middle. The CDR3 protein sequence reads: CASNPSGGETQYF. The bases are TGTGCCAGCAACCCTTCGGGAGGAGAGACCCAGTACTTC.